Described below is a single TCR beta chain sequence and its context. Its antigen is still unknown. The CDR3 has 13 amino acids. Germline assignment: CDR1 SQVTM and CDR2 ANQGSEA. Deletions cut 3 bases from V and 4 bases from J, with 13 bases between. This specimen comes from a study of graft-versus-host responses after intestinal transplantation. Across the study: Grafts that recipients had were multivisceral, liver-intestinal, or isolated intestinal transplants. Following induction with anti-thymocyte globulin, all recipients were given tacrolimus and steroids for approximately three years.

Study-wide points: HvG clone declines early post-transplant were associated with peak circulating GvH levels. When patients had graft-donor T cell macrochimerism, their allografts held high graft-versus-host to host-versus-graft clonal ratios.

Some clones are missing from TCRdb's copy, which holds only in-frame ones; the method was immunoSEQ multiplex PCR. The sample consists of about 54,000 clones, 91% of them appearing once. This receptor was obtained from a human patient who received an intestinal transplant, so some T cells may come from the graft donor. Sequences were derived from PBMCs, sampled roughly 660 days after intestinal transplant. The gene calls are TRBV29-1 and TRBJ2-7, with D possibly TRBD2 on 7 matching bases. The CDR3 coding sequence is TGCAGCGTTGACCGAGGGGGGGGGTACGAGCAGTACTTC. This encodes CSVDRGGGYEQYF.